Listed below are T cell receptor beta chains from one sample, sequenced in a study of blood T cell repertoires in COVID-19. The method was immunoSEQ multiplex PCR; TCRdb's version includes in-frame clones alone and lacks a portion of them. The sample has around 180,000 clones, 75% to 90% seen once. The specimen sequenced was peripheral blood. The receptor source for this set is a man in his 70s with active or convalescent COVID-19. CDR3s leave out the opening cysteine and the closing phenylalanine or tryptophan. Clone size is given for some rows only: seen once, a few or many times, or a class if the clone is expanded.

j_call v_call clone_size cdr3_aa
TRBJ2-4 TRBV5-8 - ASSPTGDVKNIQY
TRBJ2-2 TRBV2 many ASSKGGNTGELF
TRBJ1-5 TRBV6-1 once ASSETQGQPQH
TRBJ2-7 TRBV2 - ASSDDRPEQY
TRBJ1-2 TRBV15 once ATSRGQGTILGYGYT
TRBJ1-1 TRBV13 - ASSSPAGGLAEAF
TRBJ1-4 TRBV27 - ASSFQARGLTNEKLF
TRBJ1-5 TRBV19 - ATTFSYRTGGNQPQH
TRBJ2-3 TRBV7-2 - ASSSRLAGGKDTQY
TRBJ2-7 TRBV6-1 - ASSEAGGGLLYEQY
TRBJ2-2 TRBV5-8 - ASSLRQGRTGELF
TRBJ2-1 TRBV12-5 - ASGLVRWGHEQF
TRBJ2-2 TRBV7-9 - ASSLAEGITGELF
TRBJ2-1 TRBV6-2/TRBV6-3 - ASSLAGGHNEQF
TRBJ1-6 TRBV5-1 once ASSPGQGYSPLH
TRBJ1-2 TRBV6-1 - ASSEEDRGVLGYT